This T cell receptor (beta chain) was sequenced for a study of blood T cell repertoires in COVID-19. Study-wide background: Samples came from the United States, Italy and Spain, spanning acute and convalescent COVID-19. T cells, B-cell-depleted T cells, or PBMCs supplied cDNA or gDNA.

The CDR3 covers 14 residues. CDR1 and CDR2 (germline): SGHAT, FQNNGV. V gave up 4 bases and J gave up 6 bases, with 13 bases separating them. Authors' data handling: Reference gene primer amplification yielded estimated nucleated cell counts. Generated by immunoSEQ multiplex PCR, the TCRdb table keeps only in-frame clones and is missing some. V and J calls and clone size are copied from that table; D and trimming were computed from the DNA. The data show fewer than 150,000 clones, about three quarters seen once. The genes are TRBV11-2 and TRBJ2-1; a weak D match, TRBD2 (5 bases). Material: peripheral blood. This sequence originates from a human donor with acute or convalescent COVID-19. The donor label of this sample is uncertain. As DNA, the CDR3 is TGTGCCAGCAGCTCGCATCCGGAGGTCAATGAGCAGTTCTTC. Translation: CASSSHPEVNEQFF.